This T cell receptor beta chain was found in a study of blood T cells in healthy people across ages. Trimming left V 4 bases short and J 0 bases short, with 13 bases between. This CDR3 contains 15 residues. The V gene's germline CDR1 is MGHRA and CDR2 YSYEKL. Notes on the study in general: A greater number of naive CD4+ cells and higher diversity distinguished long-lived donors from aged donors. The study found TCR beta diversity correlated strongly with naive T cell percentage.

In its sample, this clonotype was seen many times. Its antigen remains unidentified. Alongside a J-beta primer mix, a sample-barcoded 5' primer served in a second PCR lasting roughly 7 to 12 cycles. A template-switch adaptor that had 12 random nucleotides put a tag on each cDNA molecule. A single record per CDR3 protein comes from TCRdb applying MiXCR to the 5' RACE reads. Seen here are about 1.6 million distinct CDR3 sequences, roughly 32% observed once, and the top ten hold about 11%. The chain combines TRBV4-1 with TRBJ2-7, with a tentative D call TRBD2 (6 bases). The TCR was taken from a woman in her 30s in good health. Sequencing was carried out using blood. The CDR3 reads CASSPGLLSSYEQYF. The CDR3 DNA reads TGCGCCAGCAGCCCTGGACTATTAAGCTCCTACGAGCAGTACTTC.